Detailed here is one TCR beta chain. J gave up 4 bases and V 0 bases, and 4 bases lay outside the gene matches. CDR1 is LGHNA, CDR2 YSLEER, per germline. CDR3 length: 16 residues. This sample is part of a study of T cell changes during pregnancy in multiple sclerosis. Here immunoSEQ multiplex PCR was the method, and the copy in TCRdb shows in-frame clones only, minus some. The sample comprises 40,000 to 50,000 clones, less than 95% of which are singletons, and 9% to 10% rests with the top ten. The sample was CD8+ T cells from peripheral blood mononuclear cells, taken in the first trimester of pregnancy. The source of this sequence is a female donor with multiple sclerosis, enrolled in a pregnancy study. The chain uses TRBV4-3 and TRBJ2-1, with TRBD2 identical over 9 bases. For the CDR3, the DNA is TGCGCCAGCAGCCAAGATGGTAGCGGGGGTTACAATGAGCAGTTCTTC. Translated, it gives CASSQDGSGGYNEQFF.